The T cell receptor (beta chain) described here comes from a study of memory CD4+ T cells and cytomegalovirus serostatus. CDR3 size: 16 residues. With V trimmed by 5 bases and J by 4 bases, 5 bases remained unmatched. Germline V gene data show CDR1 as SEHNR and CDR2 as FQNEAQ (reference sequence). Single viable CD3+CD4+CD8-CD45RO+ cells were sorted as the memory CD4+ T cells. Sequencing used immunoSEQ multiplex PCR; TCRdb keeps in-frame clones, though not all of them. This sample has tens of thousands of clones, with about 76% found just once. The count of this clone is one. The chain carries TRBV7-9 and TRBJ2-2, with 12 bases identical to TRBD1. The sample was memory CD4+ T cells from blood. The TCR sequence derives from an adult in good health and CMV-seronegative. The CDR3 reads CASSPGTGGRTGELFF. In DNA form, the CDR3 reads TGTGCCAGCAGCCCTGGGACAGGGGGCCGCACCGGGGAGCTGTTTTTT.